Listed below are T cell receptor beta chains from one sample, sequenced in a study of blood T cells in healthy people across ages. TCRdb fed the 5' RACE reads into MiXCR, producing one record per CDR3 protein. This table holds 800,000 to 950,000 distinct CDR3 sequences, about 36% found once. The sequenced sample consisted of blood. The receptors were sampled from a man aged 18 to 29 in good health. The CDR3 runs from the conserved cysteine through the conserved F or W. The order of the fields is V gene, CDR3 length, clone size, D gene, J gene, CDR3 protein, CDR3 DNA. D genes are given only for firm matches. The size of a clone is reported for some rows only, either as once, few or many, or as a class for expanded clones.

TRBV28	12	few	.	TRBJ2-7	CASSLAVYEQYF	TGTGCCAGCAGTTTAGCGGTGTACGAGCAGTACTTC
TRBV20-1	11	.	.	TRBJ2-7	CSATVSYEQYF	TGCAGTGCTACTGTCTCCTACGAGCAGTACTTC
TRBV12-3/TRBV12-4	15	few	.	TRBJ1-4	CASSLNWAPNEKLFF	TGTGCCAGCAGTTTAAACTGGGCGCCTAATGAAAAACTGTTTTTT
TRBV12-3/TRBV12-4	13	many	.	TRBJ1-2	CASSLRGVLGYTF	TGTGCCAGCAGCCTGCGGGGGGTGTTGGGCTACACCTTC
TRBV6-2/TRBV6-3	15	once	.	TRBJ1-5	CASRPTTASNQPQHF	TGTGCCAGCAGGCCCACGACCGCTAGCAATCAGCCCCAGCATTTT
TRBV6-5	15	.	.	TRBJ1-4	CASSYSGPLNEKLFF	TGTGCCAGCAGTTACTCGGGACCGCTTAATGAAAAACTGTTTTTT
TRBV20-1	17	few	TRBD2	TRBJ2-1	CSARGIGTSETYNEQFF	TGCAGTGCCAGAGGAATCGGGACTAGCGAAACCTACAATGAGCAGTTCTTC
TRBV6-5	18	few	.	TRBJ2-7	CASSYGHPLDTGAYEQYF	TGTGCCAGCAGTTACGGACACCCACTGGACACAGGCGCCTACGAGCAGTACTTC
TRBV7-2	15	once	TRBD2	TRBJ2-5	CASSLHASGGETQYF	TGTGCCAGCAGCTTACACGCTAGCGGGGGAGAGACCCAGTACTTC
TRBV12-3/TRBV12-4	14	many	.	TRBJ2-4	CASSSPSAKNIQYF	TGTGCCAGCAGTTCCCCGAGTGCCAAAAACATTCAGTACTTC
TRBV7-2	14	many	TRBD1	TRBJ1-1	CASSTRGMSAEAFF	TGTGCCAGCAGCACCAGGGGGATGAGCGCTGAAGCTTTCTTT
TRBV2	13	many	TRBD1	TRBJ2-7	CASSGTGAYEQYF	TGTGCCAGTTCCGGGACAGGGGCCTACGAGCAGTACTTC
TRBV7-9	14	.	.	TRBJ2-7	CASSPGGRGYEQYF	TGTGCCAGCAGCCCAGGAGGCAGGGGCTACGAGCAGTACTTC
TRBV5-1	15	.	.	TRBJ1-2	CASTPAWGRENGYTF	TGCGCCAGCACCCCAGCCTGGGGCCGGGAAAACGGCTACACCTTC
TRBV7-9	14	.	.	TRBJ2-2	CASSFGTPEGELFF	TGTGCCAGCAGCTTCGGGACTCCGGAAGGGGAGCTGTTTTTT
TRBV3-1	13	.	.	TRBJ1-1	CASSHQHSTEAFF	TGTGCCAGCAGCCATCAACACTCCACTGAAGCTTTCTTT
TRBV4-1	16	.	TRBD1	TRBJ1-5	CASSQFLDRENQPQHF	TGCGCCAGCAGCCAATTCCTTGACAGGGAAAATCAGCCCCAGCATTTT
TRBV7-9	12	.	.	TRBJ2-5	CASSRMGNEQYF	TGTGCCAGCAGCCGAATGGGGAATGAGCAGTACTTC
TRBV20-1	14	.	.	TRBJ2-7	CSARPNTESYEQYF	TGCAGTGCTAGACCCAACACCGAATCCTACGAGCAGTACTTC
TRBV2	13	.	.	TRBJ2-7	CASSDEGKNEQYF	TGTGCCAGCAGTGATGAGGGTAAGAACGAGCAGTACTTC
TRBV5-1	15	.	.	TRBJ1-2	CASSLEGAGNYGYTF	TGCGCCAGCAGCTTGGAAGGGGCAGGGAACTATGGCTACACCTTC
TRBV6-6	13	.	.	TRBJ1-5	CASGYEITEPQHF	TGTGCCAGCGGGTATGAGATTACAGAACCCCAGCATTTT
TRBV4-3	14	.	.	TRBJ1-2	CASSQGPGMGGYTF	TGCGCCAGCAGCCAAGGTCCGGGGATGGGTGGCTACACCTTC
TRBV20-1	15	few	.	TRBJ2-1	CSATPPHGSADEQFF	TGCAGTGCGACTCCACCTCACGGATCCGCGGATGAGCAGTTCTTC
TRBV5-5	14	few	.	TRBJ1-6	CASSLQPADSPLHF	TGTGCCAGCAGCTTACAACCGGCGGATTCACCCCTCCACTTT
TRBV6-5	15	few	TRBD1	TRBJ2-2	CASSSGQGDTGELFF	TGTGCCAGCAGCTCCGGACAGGGAGACACCGGGGAGCTGTTTTTT
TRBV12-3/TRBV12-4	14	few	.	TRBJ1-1	CASRKTGRGTEAFF	TGTGCCAGCAGAAAGACCGGCCGGGGAACTGAAGCTTTCTTT
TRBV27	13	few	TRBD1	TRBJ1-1	CASTLGQGTEAFF	TGTGCCAGCACCTTAGGACAGGGAACTGAAGCTTTCTTT
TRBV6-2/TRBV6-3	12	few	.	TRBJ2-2	CASRQGSGELFF	TGTGCCAGCAGGCAGGGGTCCGGGGAGCTGTTTTTT
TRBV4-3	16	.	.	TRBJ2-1	CASSQVDQGVFNKQFF	TGCGCCAGCAGCCAAGTTGACCAGGGTGTTTTCAATAAGCAGTTCTTC
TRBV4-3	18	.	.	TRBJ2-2	CASSQDRPSDANTGELFF	TGCGCCAGCAGCCAAGATAGGCCTAGCGACGCGAACACCGGGGAGCTGTTTTTT